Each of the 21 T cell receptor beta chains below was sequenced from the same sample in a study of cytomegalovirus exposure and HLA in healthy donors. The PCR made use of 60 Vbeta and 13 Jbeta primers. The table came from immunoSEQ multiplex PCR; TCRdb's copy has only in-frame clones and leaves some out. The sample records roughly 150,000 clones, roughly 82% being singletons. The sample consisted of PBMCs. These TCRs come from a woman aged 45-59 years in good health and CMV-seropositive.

The CDR3: CARSLSTTQAAPYEQYF. The CDR3 DNA reads as TGTGCCAGAAGCTTGTCAACCACCCAGGCAGCCCCCTACGAGCAGTACTTC. The rearrangement links TRBV5-3 to TRBJ2-7, with D hard to call. TRBV5-3 is classed as an ORF, of uncertain function. V lost 1 base to trimming and J lost 2 bases, with 19 bases between them. This CDR3 has 17 amino acids.

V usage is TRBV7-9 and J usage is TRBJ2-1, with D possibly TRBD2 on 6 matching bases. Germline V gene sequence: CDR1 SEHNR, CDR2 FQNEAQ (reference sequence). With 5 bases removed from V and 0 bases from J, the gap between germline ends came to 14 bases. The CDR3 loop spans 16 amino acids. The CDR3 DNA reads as TGTGCCAGCAGCCCTCCGGGCGGGGTCTCCTACAATGAGCAGTTCTTC. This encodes CASSPPGGVSYNEQFF.

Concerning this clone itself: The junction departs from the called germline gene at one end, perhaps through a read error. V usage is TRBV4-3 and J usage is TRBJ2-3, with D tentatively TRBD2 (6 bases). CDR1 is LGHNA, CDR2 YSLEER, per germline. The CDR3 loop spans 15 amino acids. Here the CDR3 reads CASSQERDFTYTQYF. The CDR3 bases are TGCGCCAGCAGCCAAGAGCGGGACTTCACATATACGCAGTATTTT.

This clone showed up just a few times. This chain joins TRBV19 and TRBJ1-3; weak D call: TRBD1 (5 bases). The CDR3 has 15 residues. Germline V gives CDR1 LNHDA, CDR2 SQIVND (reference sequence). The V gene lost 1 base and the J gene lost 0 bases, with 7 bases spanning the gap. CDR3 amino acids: CASSIGRGSGNTIYF. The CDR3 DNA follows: TGTGCCAGTAGTATAGGGAGGGGCTCTGGAAACACCATATATTTT.

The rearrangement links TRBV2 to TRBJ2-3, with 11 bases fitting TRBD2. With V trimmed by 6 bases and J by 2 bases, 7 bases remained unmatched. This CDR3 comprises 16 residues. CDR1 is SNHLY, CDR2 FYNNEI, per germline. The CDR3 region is CASSMGLADSTDTQYF. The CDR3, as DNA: TGTGCCAGCAGCATGGGACTAGCGGATTCCACAGATACGCAGTATTTT.

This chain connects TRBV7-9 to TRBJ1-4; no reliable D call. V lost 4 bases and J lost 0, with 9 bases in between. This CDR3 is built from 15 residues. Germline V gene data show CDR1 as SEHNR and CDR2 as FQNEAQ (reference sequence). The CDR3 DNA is TGTGCCAGCAGCTGGCACGCTGCAACTAATGAAAAACTGTTTTTT. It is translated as CASSWHAATNEKLFF.

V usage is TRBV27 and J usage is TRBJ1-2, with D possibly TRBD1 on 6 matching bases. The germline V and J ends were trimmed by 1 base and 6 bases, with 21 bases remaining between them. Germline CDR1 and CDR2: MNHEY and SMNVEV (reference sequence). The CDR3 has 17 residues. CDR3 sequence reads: CASSLLPPGTIQDGYTF. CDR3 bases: TGTGCCAGCAGTTTATTGCCTCCCGGGACAATACAAGATGGCTACACCTTC.

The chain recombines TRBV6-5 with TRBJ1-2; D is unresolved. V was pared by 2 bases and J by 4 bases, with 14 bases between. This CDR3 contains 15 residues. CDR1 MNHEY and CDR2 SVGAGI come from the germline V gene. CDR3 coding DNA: TGTGCCAGCAGTTACCTCCCAGACGCTAGCTATGGCTACACCTTC. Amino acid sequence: CASSYLPDASYGYTF.

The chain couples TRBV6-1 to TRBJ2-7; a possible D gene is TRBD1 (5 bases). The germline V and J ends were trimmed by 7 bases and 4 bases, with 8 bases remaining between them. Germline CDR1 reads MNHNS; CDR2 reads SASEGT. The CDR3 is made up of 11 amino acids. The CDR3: CASKTAYEQYF. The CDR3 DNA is TGTGCCAGCAAGACAGCATACGAGCAGTACTTC.

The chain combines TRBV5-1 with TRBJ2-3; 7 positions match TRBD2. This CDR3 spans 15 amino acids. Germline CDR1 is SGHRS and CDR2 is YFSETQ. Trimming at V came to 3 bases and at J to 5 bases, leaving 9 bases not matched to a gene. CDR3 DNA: TGCGCCAGCAGCTCTTTACGGGGGGATAGAGATACGCAGTATTTT. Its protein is CASSSLRGDRDTQYF.

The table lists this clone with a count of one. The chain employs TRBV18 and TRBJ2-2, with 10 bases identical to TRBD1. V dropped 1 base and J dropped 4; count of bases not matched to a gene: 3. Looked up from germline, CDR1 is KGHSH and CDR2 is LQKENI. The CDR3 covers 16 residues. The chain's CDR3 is CASSPLGTGATGELFF. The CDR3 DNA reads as TGTGCCAGCTCACCACTCGGGACAGGGGCCACCGGGGAGCTGTTTTTT. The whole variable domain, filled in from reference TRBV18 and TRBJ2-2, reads NAGVMQNPRHLVRRRGQEARLRCSPMKGHSHVYWYRQLPEEGLKFMVYLQKENIIDESGMPKERFSAEFPKEGPSILRIQQVVRGDSAAYFCASSPLGTGATGELFFGEGSRLTVL.

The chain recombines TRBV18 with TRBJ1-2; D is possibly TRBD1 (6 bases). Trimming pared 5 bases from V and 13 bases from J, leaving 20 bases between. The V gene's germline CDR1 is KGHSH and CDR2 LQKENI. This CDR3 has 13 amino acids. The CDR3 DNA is TGTGCCAGCTCAACACAGACGGACAGCCTATTCACCTTC. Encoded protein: CASSTQTDSLFTF.

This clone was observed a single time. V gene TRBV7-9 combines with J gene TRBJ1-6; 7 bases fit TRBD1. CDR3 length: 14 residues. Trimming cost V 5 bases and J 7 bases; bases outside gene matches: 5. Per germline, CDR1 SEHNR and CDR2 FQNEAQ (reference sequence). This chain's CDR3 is CASSKGQPNSPLHF. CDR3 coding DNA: TGTGCCAGCAGCAAGGGACAGCCCAATTCACCCCTCCACTTT.

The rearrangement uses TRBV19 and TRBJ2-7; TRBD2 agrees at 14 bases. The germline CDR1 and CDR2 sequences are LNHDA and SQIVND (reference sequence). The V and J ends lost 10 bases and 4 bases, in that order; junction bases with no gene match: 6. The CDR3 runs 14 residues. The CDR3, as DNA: TGTGCCACGCAGACTAGCGGGGGGGCATACGAGCAGTACTTC. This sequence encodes CATQTSGGAYEQYF.

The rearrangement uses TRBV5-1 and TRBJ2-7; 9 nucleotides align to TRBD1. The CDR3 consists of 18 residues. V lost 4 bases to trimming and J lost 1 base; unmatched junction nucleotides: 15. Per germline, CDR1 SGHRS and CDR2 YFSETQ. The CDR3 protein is CASSTGQGSSPTSYEQYF. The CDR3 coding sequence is TGCGCCAGCAGCACCGGACAGGGGTCATCACCTACTTCCTACGAGCAGTACTTC.

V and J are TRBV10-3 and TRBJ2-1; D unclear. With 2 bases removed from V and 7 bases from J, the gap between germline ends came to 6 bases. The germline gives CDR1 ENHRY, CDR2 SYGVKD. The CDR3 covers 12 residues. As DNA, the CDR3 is TGTGCCATCAGTGAGGAACAGAATGAGCAGTTCTTC. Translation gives CAISEEQNEQFF.

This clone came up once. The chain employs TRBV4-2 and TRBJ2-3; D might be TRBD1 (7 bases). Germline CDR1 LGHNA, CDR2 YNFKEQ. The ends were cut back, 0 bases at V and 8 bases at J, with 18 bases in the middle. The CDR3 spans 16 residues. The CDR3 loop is CASSQDPGQKGGTQYF. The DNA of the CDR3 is TGTGCCAGCAGCCAAGATCCGGGACAGAAGGGGGGTACGCAGTATTTT.

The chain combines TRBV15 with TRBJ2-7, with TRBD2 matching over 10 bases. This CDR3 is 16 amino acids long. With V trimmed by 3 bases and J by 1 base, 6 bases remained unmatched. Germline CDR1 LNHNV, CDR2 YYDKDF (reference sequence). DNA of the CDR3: TGTGCCACCAGCAGTTCCGGGACTAGCGATTCCTACGAGCAGTACTTC. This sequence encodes CATSSSGTSDSYEQYF.

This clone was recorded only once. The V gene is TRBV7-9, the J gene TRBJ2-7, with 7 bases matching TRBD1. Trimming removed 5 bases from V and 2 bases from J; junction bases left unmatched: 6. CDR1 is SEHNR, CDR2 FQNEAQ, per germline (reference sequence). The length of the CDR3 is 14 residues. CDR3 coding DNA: TGTGCCAGCAGCCAAACCGGGACAGCCTACGAGCAGTACTTC. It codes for CASSQTGTAYEQYF.

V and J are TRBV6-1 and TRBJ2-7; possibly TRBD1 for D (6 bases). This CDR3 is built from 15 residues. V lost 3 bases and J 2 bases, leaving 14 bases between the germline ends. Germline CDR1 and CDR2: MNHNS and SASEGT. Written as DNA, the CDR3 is TGTGCCAGCAGTGACCGCAGGGGTTCGGCCTACGAGCAGTACTTC. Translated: CASSDRRGSAYEQYF.

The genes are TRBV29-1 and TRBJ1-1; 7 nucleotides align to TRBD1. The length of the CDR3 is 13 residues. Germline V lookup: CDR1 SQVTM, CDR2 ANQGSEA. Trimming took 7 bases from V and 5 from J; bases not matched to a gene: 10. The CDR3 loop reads CSGQVQGKTEAFF. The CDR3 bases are TGCAGCGGCCAGGTACAGGGGAAAACTGAAGCTTTCTTT.